This TCR beta chain derives from a study of blood T cell repertoires in COVID-19. Between the trimmed V and J ends, which lost 4 bases and 4 bases, there was a span of 17 bases. The CDR3 runs 16 residues. Germline V CDR1 and CDR2: MDHEN, SYDVKM. Under the authors' procedure: Estimation of nucleated cell counts relied on the amplification of reference gene primers. Sequencing was performed with immunoSEQ multiplex PCR; in TCRdb, only in-frame clones are kept and a portion is missing. The DNA was the basis for D and trimming; V, J and clone size are from that table. The repertoire holds approximately 170,000 clones, with 80% to 90% as singletons.

The chain recombines TRBV28 with TRBJ1-5; D might be TRBD1 (5 bases). The clonotype originates from a woman under 30 who had recovered from COVID-19. Sequenced input: PBMCs or T cells enriched from blood (not recorded which). The CDR3 DNA sequence: TGTGCCAGCAGTTCAGGGACGGGACTCCGGAATCAGCCCCAGCATTTT. This translates into CASSSGTGLRNQPQHF. Drawing the rest from reference TRBV28 and TRBJ1-5, the complete variable domain is DVKVTQSSRYLVKRTGEKVFLECVQDMDHENMFWYRQDPGLGLRLIYFSYDVKMKEKGDIPEGYSVSREKKERFSLILESASTNQTSMYLCASSSGTGLRNQPQHFGDGTRLSIL.